This T cell receptor beta chain stems from a study of shared clonotypes between healthy human individuals. Only in-frame clones appear in the TCRdb table, and some are missing; sequencing was by immunoSEQ multiplex PCR. In the table there are 1.4 million or so clones, around 98.5% of which are singletons. Germline CDR1 and CDR2: SNHLY and FYNNEI. V shed 8 bases and J shed 2 bases, with 12 bases lying between them. The CDR3 is 13 amino acids. The sample consisted of naive CD4+ T cells sorted from blood. Sample subset: CD45RA+ positively selected. The J gene is TRBJ2-5, the V gene TRBV2; perhaps TRBD2 as D (6 bases). This clonotype was sampled from a man aged 30-40 years in good health. The CDR3 loop reads CASGGDGQETQYF. The CDR3 DNA sequence: TGTGCCAGCGGAGGGGACGGGCAAGAGACCCAGTACTTC.